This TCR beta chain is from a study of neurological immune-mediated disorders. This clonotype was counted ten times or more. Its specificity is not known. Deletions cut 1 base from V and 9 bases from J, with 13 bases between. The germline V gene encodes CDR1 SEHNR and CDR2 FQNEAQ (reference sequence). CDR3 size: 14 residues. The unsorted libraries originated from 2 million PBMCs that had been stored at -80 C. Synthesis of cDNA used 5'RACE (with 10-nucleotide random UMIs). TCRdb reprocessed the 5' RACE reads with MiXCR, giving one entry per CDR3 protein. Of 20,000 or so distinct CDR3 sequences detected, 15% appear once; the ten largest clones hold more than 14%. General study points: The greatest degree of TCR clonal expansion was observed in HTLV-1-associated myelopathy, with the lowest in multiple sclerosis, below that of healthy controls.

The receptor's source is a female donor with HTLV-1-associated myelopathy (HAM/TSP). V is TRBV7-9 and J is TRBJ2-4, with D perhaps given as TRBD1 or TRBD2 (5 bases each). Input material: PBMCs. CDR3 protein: CASSLGGTVGIQYF. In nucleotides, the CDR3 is TGTGCCAGCAGCTTAGGGGGGACCGTGGGCATTCAGTACTTC. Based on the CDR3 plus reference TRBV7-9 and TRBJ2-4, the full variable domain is DTGVSQNPRHKITKRGQNVTFRCDPISEHNRLYWYRQTLGQGPEFLTYFQNEAQLEKSRLLSDRFSAERPKGSFSTLEIQRTEQGDSAMYLCASSLGGTVGIQYFGAGTRLSVL.